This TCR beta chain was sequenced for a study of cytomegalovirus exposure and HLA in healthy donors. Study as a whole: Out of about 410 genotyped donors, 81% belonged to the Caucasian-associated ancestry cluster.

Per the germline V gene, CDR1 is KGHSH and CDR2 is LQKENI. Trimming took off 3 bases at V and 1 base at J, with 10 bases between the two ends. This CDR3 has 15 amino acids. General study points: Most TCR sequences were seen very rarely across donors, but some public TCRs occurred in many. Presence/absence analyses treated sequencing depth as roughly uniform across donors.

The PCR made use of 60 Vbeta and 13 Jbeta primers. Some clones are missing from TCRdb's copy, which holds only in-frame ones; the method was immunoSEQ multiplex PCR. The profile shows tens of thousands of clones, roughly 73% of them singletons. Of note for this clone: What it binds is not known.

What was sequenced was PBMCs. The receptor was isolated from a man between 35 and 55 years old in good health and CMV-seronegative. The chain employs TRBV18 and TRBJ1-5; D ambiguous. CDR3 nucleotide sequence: TGTGCCAGCTCACCGGAGGAGATGAGCAATCAGCCCCAGCATTTT. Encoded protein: CASSPEEMSNQPQHF.